This TCR beta chain was retrieved from a study of cytomegalovirus exposure and HLA in healthy donors. Across the study: Most donors, about 77% of over 350 genotyped, fell in the Caucasian-associated ancestry cluster. Findings and limits, study-wide: The productive fraction for most TCR beta V segments was about 87% or about 30% in an earlier analysis. The authors confirmed in vitro that a few CMV-associated chains were specific for CMV antigens.

Turning to this clone: Its antigen is unknown.

The PCR contained 60 Vbeta and 13 Jbeta primers. Some clones are missing from TCRdb's copy, which holds only in-frame ones; the method was immunoSEQ multiplex PCR. The sample includes some 190,000 clones, approximately 80% seen only once; the top ten take around 1.4%. Germline CDR1 and CDR2: SGHAT and FQNNGV. The CDR3 runs to 17 residues. The germline V and J ends were trimmed by 1 base and 3 bases, with 16 bases remaining between them. The donors gave bone marrow, and they were healthy. Input material: PBMCs. The TCR was taken from a girl under 18 in good health and CMV-seropositive. The rearrangement uses TRBV11-2 and TRBJ2-1; D not resolved. The CDR3 loop reads CASSLVLTTPLYNEQFF. In DNA, the CDR3 is TGTGCCAGCAGCTTAGTCCTTACTACCCCTCTCTACAATGAGCAGTTCTTC.